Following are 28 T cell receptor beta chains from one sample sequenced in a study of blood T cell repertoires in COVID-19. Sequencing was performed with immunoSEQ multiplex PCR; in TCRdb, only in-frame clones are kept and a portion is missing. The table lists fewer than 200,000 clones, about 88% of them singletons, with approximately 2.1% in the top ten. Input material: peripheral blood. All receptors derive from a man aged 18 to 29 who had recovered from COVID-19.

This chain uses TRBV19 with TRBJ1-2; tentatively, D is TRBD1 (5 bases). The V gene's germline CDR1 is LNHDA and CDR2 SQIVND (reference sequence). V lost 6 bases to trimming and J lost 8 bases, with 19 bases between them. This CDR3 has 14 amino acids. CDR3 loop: CASSPPPNPGGYTF. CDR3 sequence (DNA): TGTGCCAGTAGCCCCCCCCCGAATCCAGGGGGCTACACCTTC.

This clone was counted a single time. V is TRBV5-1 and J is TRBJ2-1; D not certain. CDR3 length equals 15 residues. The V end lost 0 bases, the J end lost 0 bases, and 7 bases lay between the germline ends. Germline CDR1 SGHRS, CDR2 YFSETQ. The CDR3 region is CASSLAPGSYNEQFF. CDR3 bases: TGCGCCAGCAGCTTGGCCCCGGGCTCCTACAATGAGCAGTTCTTC.

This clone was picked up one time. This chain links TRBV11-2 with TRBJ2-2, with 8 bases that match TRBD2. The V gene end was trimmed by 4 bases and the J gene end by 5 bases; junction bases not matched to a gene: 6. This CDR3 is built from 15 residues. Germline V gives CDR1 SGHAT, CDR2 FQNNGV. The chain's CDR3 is CASSYLGGRTGELFF. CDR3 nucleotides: TGTGCCAGCAGCTACCTAGGCGGGAGGACCGGGGAGCTGTTTTTT. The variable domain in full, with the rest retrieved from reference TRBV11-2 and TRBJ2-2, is EAGVAQSPRYKIIEKRQSVAFWCNPISGHATLYWYQQILGQGPKLLIQFQNNGVVDDSQLPKDRFSAERLKGVDSTLKIQPAKLEDSAVYLCASSYLGGRTGELFFGEGSRLTVL.

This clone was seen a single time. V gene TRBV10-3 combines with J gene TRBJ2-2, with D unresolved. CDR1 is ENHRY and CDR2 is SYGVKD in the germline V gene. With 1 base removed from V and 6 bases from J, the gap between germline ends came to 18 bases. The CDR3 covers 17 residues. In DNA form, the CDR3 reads TGTGCCATCAGTGAGTTCGCAGCTCGGGTAATCGCCGGGGAGCTGTTTTTT. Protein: CAISEFAARVIAGELFF.

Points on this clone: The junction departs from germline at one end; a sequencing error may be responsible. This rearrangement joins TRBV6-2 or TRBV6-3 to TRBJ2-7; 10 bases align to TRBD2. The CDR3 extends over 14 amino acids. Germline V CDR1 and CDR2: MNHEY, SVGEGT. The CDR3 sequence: CAGSPAAGGLEQYF. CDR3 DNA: TGTGCCGGCAGCCCCGCAGCGGGAGGGCTTGAGCAGTACTTC.

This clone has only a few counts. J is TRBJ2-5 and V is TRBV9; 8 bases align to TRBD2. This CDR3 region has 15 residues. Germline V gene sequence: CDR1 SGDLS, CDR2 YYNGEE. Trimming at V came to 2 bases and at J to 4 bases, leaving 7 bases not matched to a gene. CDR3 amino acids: CASSVLGLGRETQYF. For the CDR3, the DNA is TGTGCCAGCAGCGTTTTGGGACTAGGGAGAGAGACCCAGTACTTC.

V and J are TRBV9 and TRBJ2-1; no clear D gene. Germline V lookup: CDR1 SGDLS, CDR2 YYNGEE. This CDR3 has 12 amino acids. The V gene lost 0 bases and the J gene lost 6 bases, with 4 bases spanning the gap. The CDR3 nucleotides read TGTGCCAGCAGCGTAGAACTCAATGAGCAGTTCTTC. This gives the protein CASSVELNEQFF.

CDR3 loop: CASSERTGKPYEQYF. Here the CDR3 DNA reads TGTGCCAGCAGCGAAAGGACAGGGAAACCCTACGAGCAGTACTTC. The chain uses TRBV9 and TRBJ2-7, with TRBD1 identical over 8 bases. CDR1 is SGDLS, CDR2 YYNGEE, per germline. The trim removed 3 bases at V and 2 bases at J, leaving 7 bases unmatched. There are 15 residues in the CDR3.

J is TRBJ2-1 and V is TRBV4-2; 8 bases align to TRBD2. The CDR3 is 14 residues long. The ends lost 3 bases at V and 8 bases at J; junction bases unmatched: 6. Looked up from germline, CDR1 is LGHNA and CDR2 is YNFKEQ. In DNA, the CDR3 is TGTGCCAGCAGCCAGGGACTAGAGGTCTATGAGCAGTTCTTC. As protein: CASSQGLEVYEQFF.

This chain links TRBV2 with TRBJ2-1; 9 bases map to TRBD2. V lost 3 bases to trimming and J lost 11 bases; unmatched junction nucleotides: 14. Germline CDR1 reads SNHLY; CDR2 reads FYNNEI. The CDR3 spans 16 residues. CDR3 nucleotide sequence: TGTGCCAGCAGTGAGAGAGTAGCGGGAGTCCTCCGAAAGCAGTTCTTC. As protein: CASSERVAGVLRKQFF. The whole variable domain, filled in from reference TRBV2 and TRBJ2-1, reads EPEVTQTPSHQVTQMGQEVILRCVPISNHLYFYWYRQILGQKVEFLVSFYNNEISEKSEIFDDQFSVERPDGSNFTLKIRSTKLEDSAMYFCASSERVAGVLRKQFFGPGTRLTVL.

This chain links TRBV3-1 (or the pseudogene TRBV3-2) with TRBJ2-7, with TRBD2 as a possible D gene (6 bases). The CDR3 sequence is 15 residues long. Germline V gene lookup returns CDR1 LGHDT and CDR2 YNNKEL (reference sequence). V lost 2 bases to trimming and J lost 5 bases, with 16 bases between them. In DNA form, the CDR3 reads TGTGCCAGCAGCCAAAACCCGGGAGTAAGGGACGAGCAGTACTTC. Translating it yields CASSQNPGVRDEQYF.

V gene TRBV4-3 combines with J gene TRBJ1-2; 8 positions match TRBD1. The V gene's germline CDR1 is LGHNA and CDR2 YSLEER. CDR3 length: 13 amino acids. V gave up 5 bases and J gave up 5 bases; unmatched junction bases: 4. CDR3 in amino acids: CASSSDRVYGYTF. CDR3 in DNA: TGCGCCAGCAGCTCGGACAGGGTTTATGGCTACACCTTC.

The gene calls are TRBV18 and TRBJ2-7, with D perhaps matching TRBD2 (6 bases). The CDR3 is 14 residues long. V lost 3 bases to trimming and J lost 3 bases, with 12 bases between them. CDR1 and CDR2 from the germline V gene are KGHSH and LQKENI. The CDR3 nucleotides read TGTGCCAGCTCACCCGTCGGGAGAGACTACGAGCAGTACTTC. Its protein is CASSPVGRDYEQYF.

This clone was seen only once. The CDR3 DNA sequence: TGTGCCAGCAGTGAAGCTGGCAGGCCAGGATATAGCAATCAGCCCCAGCATTTT. This encodes CASSEAGRPGYSNQPQHF. The rearrangement uses TRBV6-1 and TRBJ1-5; D not certain. The CDR3 is made up of 18 amino acids. Between the trimmed V and J ends, which lost 0 bases and 0 bases, there was a span of 15 bases. Germline V lookup: CDR1 MNHNS, CDR2 SASEGT.

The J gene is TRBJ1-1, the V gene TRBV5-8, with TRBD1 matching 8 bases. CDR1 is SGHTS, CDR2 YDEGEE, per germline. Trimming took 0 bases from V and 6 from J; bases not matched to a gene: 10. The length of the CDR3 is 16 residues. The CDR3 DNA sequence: TGTGCCAGCAGCTTGGCAGGGGGCGTAAGCACCGCTGAAGCTTTCTTT. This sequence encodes CASSLAGGVSTAEAFF.

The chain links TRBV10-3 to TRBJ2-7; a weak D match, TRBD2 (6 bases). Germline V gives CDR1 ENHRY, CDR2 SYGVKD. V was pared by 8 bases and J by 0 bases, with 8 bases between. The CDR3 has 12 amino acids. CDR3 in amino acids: CAIGTDSYEQYF. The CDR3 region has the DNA TGTGCCATCGGGACTGACTCCTACGAGCAGTACTTC.

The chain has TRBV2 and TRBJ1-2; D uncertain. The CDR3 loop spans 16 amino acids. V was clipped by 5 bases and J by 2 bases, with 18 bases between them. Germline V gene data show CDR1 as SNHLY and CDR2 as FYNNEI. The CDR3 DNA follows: TGTGCCAGCAGTCCCTCCCGAGAGGGCAGGAACTATGGCTACACCTTC. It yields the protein CASSPSREGRNYGYTF.

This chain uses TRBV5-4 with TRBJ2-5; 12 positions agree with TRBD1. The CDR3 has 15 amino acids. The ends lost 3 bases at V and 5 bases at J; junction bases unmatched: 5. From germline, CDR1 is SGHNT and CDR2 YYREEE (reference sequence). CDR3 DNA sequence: TGTGCCAGCAGCTCGGGACAGGGGGCAGGGGAGACCCAGTACTTC. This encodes CASSSGQGAGETQYF.

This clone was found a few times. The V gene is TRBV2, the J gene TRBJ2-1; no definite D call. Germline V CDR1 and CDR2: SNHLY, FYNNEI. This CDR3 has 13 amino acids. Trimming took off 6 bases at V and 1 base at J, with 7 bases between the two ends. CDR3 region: CASRTSSYNEQFF. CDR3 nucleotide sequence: TGTGCCAGCAGGACTTCTTCCTACAATGAGCAGTTCTTC.

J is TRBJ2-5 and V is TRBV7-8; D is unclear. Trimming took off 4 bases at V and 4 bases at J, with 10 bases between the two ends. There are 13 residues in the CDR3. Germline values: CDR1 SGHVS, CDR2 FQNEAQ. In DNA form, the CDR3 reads TGTGCCAGCAGCTCCCTCCAGCGAGAGACCCAGTACTTC. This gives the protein CASSSLQRETQYF.

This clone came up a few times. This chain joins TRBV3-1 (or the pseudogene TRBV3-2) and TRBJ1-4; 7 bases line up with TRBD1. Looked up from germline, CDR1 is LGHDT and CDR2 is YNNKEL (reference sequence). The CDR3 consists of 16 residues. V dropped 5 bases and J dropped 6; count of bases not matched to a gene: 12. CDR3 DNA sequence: TGTGCCAGCAGCTTCCACCGGGACAGAGGATATGAAAAACTGTTTTTT. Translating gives CASSFHRDRGYEKLFF.

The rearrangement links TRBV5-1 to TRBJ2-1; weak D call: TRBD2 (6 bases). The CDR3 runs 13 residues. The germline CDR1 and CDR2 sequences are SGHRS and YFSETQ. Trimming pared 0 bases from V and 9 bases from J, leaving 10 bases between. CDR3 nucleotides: TGCGCCAGCAGCTTGGGGACTAATTTTGAGCAGTTCTTC. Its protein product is CASSLGTNFEQFF.

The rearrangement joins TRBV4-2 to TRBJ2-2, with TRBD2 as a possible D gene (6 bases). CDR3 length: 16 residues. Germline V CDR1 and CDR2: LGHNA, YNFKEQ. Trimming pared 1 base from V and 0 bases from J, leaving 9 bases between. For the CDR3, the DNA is TGTGCCAGCAGCCAAGTCGGGGGAGCGAACACCGGGGAGCTGTTTTTT. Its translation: CASSQVGGANTGELFF.

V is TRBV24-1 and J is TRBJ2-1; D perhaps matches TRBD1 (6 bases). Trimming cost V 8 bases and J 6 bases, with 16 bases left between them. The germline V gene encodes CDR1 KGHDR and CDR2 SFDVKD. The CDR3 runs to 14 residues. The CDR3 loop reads CATTAPGQLNEQFF. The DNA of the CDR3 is TGTGCCACCACCGCCCCAGGACAGCTCAATGAGCAGTTCTTC.

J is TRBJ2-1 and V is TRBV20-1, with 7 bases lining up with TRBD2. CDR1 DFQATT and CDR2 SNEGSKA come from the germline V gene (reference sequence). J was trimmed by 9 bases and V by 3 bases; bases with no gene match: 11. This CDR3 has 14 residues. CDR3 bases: TGCAGTGCTAGTCGGGGAGGGCCGGCGGGTGAGCAGTTCTTC. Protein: CSASRGGPAGEQFF.

The CDR3 sequence: CASSQSPDPGEQYF. The DNA for the CDR3 is TGCGCCAGCAGCCAGAGCCCCGACCCGGGCGAGCAGTACTTC. The chain carries TRBV4-1 and TRBJ2-7; no firm D call. This CDR3 has 14 amino acids. Germline V gene data show CDR1 as MGHRA and CDR2 as YSYEKL. V was pared by 3 bases and J by 6 bases, with 15 bases between.

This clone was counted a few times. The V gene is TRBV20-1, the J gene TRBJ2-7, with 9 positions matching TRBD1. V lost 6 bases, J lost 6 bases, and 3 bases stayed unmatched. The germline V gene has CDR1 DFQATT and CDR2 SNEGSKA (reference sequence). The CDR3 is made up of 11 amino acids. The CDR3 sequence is CSAGQGTEQYF. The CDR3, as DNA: TGCAGTGCCGGACAGGGGACCGAGCAGTACTTC.

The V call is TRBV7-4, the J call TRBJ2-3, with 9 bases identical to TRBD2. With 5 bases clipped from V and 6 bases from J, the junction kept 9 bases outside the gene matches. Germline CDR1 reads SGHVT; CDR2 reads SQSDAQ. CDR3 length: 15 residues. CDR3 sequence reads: CASSPRTSATDTQYF. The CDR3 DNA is TGTGCCAGCAGCCCGAGGACTAGCGCCACCGATACGCAGTATTTT.